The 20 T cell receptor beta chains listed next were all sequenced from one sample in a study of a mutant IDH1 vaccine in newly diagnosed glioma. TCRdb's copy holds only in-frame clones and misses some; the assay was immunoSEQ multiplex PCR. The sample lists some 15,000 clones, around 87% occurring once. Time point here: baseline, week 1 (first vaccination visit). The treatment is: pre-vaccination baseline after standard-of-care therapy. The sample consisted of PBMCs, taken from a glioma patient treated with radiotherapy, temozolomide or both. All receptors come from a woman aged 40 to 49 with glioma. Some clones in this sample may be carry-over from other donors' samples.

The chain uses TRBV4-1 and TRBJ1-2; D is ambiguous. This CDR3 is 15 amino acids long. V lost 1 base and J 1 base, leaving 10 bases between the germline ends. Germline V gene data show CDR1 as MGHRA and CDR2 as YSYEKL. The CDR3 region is CASSQGLTNNYGYTF. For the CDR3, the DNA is TGCGCCAGCAGCCAAGGTCTCACCAATAACTATGGCTACACCTTC.

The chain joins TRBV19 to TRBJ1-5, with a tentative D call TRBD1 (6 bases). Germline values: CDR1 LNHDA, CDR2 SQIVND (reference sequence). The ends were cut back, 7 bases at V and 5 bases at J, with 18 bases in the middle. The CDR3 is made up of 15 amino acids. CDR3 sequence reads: CASTPPGAWDQPQHF. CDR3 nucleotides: TGTGCCAGTACCCCCCCGGGGGCCTGGGATCAGCCCCAGCATTTT. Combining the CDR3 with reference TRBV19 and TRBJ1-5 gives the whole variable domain DGGITQSPKYLFRKEGQNVTLSCEQNLNHDAMYWYRQDPGQGLRLIYYSQIVNDFQKGDIAEGYSVSREKKESFPLTVTSAQKNPTAFYLCASTPPGAWDQPQHFGDGTRLSIL.

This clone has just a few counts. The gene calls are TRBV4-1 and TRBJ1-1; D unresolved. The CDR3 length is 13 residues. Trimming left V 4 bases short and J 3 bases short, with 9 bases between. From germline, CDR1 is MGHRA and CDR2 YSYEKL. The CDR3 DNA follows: TGCGCCAGCAGCCGTGGGGTTGACACTGAAGCTTTCTTT. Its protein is CASSRGVDTEAFF.

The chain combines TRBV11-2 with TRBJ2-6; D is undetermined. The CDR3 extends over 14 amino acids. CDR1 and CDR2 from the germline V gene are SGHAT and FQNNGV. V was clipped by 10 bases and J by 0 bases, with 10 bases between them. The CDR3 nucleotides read TGTGCCATCCGACACCGCTCTGGGGCCAACGTCCTGACTTTC. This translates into CAIRHRSGANVLTF. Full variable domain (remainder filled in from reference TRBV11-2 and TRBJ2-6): EAGVAQSPRYKIIEKRQSVAFWCNPISGHATLYWYQQILGQGPKLLIQFQNNGVVDDSQLPKDRFSAERLKGVDSTLKIQPAKLEDSAVYLCAIRHRSGANVLTFGAGSRLTVL.

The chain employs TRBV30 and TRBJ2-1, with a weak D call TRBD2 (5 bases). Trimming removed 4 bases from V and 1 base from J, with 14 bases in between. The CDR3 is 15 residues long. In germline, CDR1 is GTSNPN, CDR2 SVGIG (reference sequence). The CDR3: CAWKRSRGSYNEQFF. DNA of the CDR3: TGTGCCTGGAAACGAAGCCGGGGTTCCTACAATGAGCAGTTCTTC.

The DNA for the CDR3 is TGCAGCGTTGATCGGACACCAATGAACACTGAAGCTTTCTTT. As protein: CSVDRTPMNTEAFF. V and J are TRBV29-1 and TRBJ1-1, with a weak D call TRBD1 (5 bases). Trimming removed 3 bases from V and 0 bases from J, with 11 bases in between. CDR3 length: 14 residues. Germline V gene lookup returns CDR1 SQVTM and CDR2 ANQGSEA.

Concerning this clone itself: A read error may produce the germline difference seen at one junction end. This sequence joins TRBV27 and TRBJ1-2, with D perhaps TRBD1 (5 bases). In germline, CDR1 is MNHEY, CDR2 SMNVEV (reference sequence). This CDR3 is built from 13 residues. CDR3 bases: TGTGCCAGCAGCCGAGCGGGGGACTACGGCTACACCTTC. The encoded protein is CASSRAGDYGYTF.

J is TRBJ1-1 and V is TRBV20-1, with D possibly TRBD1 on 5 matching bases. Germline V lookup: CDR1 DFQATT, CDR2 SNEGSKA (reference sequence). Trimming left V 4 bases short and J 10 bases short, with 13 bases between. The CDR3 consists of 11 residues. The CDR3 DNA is TGCAGTGCTACGGAGGGGCGCGGAGCTTTCTTT. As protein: CSATEGRGAFF.

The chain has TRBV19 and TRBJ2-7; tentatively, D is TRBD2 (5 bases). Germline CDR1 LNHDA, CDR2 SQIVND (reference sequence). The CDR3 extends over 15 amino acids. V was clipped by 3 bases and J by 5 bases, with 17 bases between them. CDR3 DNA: TGTGCCAGTAGTATCGAGAGGACTCGGGCCCACGAGCAGTACTTC. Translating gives CASSIERTRAHEQYF.

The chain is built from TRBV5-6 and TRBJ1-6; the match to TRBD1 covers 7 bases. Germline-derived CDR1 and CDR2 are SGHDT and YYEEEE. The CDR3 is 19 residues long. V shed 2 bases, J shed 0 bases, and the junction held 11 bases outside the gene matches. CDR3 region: CASSFYRDSGFSYNSPLHF. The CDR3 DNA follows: TGTGCCAGCAGCTTCTACCGGGACAGTGGTTTCTCCTATAATTCACCCCTCCACTTT.

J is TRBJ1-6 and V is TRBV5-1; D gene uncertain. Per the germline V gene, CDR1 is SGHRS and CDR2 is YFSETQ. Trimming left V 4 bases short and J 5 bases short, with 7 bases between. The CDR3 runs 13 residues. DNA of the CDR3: TGCGCCAGCAGCGAGCGGGATAATTCACCCCTCCACTTT. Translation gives CASSERDNSPLHF.

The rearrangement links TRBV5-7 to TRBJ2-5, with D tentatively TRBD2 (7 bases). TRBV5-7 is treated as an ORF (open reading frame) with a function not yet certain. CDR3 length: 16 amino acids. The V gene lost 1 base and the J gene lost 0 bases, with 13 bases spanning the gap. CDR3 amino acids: CASSLLAGADQETQYF. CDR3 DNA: TGTGCCAGCAGCTTGTTGGCGGGGGCCGACCAAGAGACCCAGTACTTC.

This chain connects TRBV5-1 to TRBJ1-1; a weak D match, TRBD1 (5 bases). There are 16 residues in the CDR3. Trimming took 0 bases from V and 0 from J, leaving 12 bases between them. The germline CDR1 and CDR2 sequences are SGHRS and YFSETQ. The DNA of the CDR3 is TGCGCCAGCAGCTTGGCCTGGGACCGACTGAACACTGAAGCTTTCTTT. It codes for CASSLAWDRLNTEAFF.

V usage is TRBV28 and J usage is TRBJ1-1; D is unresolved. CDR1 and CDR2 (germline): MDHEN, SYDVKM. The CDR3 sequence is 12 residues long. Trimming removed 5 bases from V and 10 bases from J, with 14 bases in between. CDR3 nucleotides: TGTGCCAGCAGTCTCCGACGGGAAGGAGCTTTCTTT. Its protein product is CASSLRREGAFF.

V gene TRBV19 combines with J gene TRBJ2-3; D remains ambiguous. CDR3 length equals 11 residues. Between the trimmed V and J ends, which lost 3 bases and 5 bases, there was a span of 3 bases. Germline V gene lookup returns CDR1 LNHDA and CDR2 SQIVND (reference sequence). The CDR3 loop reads CASSILDTQYF. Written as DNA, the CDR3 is TGTGCCAGTAGTATTCTAGATACGCAGTATTTT.

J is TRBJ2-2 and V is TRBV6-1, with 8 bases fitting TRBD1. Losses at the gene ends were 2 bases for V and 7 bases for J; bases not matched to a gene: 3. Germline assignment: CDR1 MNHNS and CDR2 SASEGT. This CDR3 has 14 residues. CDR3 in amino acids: CASSEQGAFGELFF. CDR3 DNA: TGTGCCAGCAGTGAACAGGGGGCGTTCGGGGAGCTGTTTTTT.

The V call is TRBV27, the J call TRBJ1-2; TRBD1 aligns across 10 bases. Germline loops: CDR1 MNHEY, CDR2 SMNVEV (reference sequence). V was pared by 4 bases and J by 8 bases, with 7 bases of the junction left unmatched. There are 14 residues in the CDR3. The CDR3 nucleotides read TGTGCCAGCAGTTCCCGGGACAGGGGTTCGGGCTACACCTTC. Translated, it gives CASSSRDRGSGYTF.

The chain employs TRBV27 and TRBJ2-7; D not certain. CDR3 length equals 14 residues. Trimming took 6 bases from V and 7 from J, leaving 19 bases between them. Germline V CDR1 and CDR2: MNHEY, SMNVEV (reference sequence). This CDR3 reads CASRRASVGGEQYF. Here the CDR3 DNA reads TGTGCCAGCAGACGTGCTTCCGTGGGTGGGGAGCAGTACTTC.

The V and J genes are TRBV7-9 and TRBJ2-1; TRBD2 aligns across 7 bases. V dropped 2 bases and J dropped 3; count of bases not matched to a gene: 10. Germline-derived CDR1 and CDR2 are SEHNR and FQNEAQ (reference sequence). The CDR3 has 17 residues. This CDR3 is CASSLTLAGVHYNEQFF. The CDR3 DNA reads TGTGCCAGCAGCTTAACCCTGGCGGGAGTCCACTACAATGAGCAGTTCTTC.

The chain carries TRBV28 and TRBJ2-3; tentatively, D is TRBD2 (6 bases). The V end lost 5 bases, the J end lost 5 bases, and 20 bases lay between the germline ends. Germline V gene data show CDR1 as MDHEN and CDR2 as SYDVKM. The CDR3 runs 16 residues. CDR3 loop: CASSPRRVDPIDTQYF. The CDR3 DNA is TGTGCCAGCAGTCCCAGGAGGGTTGATCCCATAGATACGCAGTATTTT.